Shown below are 11 T cell receptor beta chains from a single sample sequenced in a study of graft-versus-host responses after intestinal transplantation. The table came from immunoSEQ multiplex PCR; TCRdb's copy has only in-frame clones and leaves some out. The table includes thousands of clones, around 29% detected once. Sequencing was performed on alloreactive CD4+ T cells from a mixed lymphocyte reaction culture, taken before intestinal transplant. Subset: CFSE-low proliferating T cells sorted from approximately six-day pre-transplant mixed lymphocyte reaction (GvH or HvG direction). The receptor source for this set is a human patient who received an intestinal transplant.

This clone is termed medium-sized. The V and J genes are TRBV6-5 and TRBJ1-2; 7 positions match TRBD1. Trimming cost V 10 bases and J 4 bases; bases outside gene matches: 6. Germline-derived CDR1 and CDR2 are MNHEY and SVGAGI. The CDR3 length is 12 residues. As DNA, the CDR3 is TGTGCCATTGGGACAGCCTTCTATGGCTACACCTTC. The encoded protein is CAIGTAFYGYTF.

By frequency in the sample, this clone is large. The chain joins TRBV5-6 to TRBJ2-3; D ambiguous. The CDR3 consists of 16 residues. CDR1 and CDR2 (germline): SGHDT, YYEEEE. V was pared by 1 base and J by 0 bases, with 12 bases between. This chain's CDR3 is CASSLRVLPSTDTQYF. Written as DNA, the CDR3 is TGTGCCAGCAGCTTGCGAGTCCTCCCTAGCACAGATACGCAGTATTTT.

This chain joins TRBV11-2 and TRBJ1-5; D gene unclear. Between the trimmed V and J ends, which lost 3 bases and 7 bases, there was a span of 7 bases. This CDR3 spans 12 amino acids. In germline, CDR1 is SGHAT, CDR2 FQNNGV. CDR3 DNA sequence: TGTGCCAGCAGCTTGGGAGAGCAGCCCCAGCATTTT. Translating it yields CASSLGEQPQHF.

This clone was seen a handful of times. The chain employs TRBV4-1 and TRBJ2-7; D may be TRBD2 (7 bases). This CDR3 is 15 amino acids long. Germline V gives CDR1 MGHRA, CDR2 YSYEKL. V was shortened by 1 base and J by 3 bases, with 13 bases between the two germline ends. The CDR3 DNA sequence: TGCGCCAGCAGCCAAGTAGGCGGGGGCTTCTACGAGCAGTACTTC. It specifies CASSQVGGGFYEQYF.

This clone turned up a few times. The V gene is TRBV7-9, the J gene TRBJ2-7, with 11 bases identical to TRBD2. This CDR3 contains 15 residues. Germline trimming cut 1 base from V and 2 bases from J; bases unmatched to any gene: 1. Per germline, CDR1 SEHNR and CDR2 FQNEAQ (reference sequence). CDR3 DNA sequence: TGTGCCAGCAGCTTAGTTAGCGGGAGGGCCTACGAGCAGTACTTC. Amino acids: CASSLVSGRAYEQYF.

This clone came up a few times. The rearrangement joins TRBV7-8 to TRBJ2-3, with 7 bases lining up with TRBD1. CDR1 and CDR2 from the germline V gene are SGHVS and FQNEAQ. V shed 5 bases, J shed 4 bases, and the junction held 6 bases outside the gene matches. There are 14 residues in the CDR3. In DNA, the CDR3 is TGTGCCAGCAGCCAAGACAGGGTAGCAGATACGCAGTATTTT. Amino acids: CASSQDRVADTQYF. The full variable domain, its missing parts supplied by reference TRBV7-8 and TRBJ2-3, is GAGVSQSPRYKVAKRGQDVALRCDPISGHVSLFWYQQALGQGPEFLTYFQNEAQLDKSGLPSDRFFAERPEGSVSTLKIQRTQQEDSAVYLCASSQDRVADTQYFGPGTRLTVL.

V is TRBV7-2 and J is TRBJ1-3; TRBD1 matches at 7 bases. The CDR3 has 14 residues. V was pared by 5 bases and J by 2 bases, with 3 bases of the junction left unmatched. In germline, CDR1 is SGHTA, CDR2 FQGNSA. The CDR3 is CASSPDRAGNTIYF. Here the CDR3 DNA reads TGTGCCAGCAGCCCCGACAGGGCTGGAAACACCATATATTTT.

Sample share makes this clone medium-sized. Here the CDR3 reads CASSLEETGASPLHF. CDR3 coding DNA: TGTGCCAGCAGTTTAGAGGAGACAGGGGCTTCACCCCTCCACTTT. The chain has TRBV27 and TRBJ1-6, with TRBD1 identical over 8 bases. Germline values: CDR1 MNHEY, CDR2 SMNVEV (reference sequence). Losses at the gene ends were 2 bases for V and 9 bases for J; bases not matched to a gene: 6. The CDR3 consists of 15 residues.

This clone was counted between two and nine times. The chain employs TRBV5-1 and TRBJ2-1; D remains ambiguous. Trimming took 4 bases from V and 6 from J, leaving 17 bases between them. The CDR3 runs to 15 residues. Germline loops: CDR1 SGHRS, CDR2 YFSETQ. The DNA of the CDR3 is TGCGCCAGCAGCCTCGGGTCTAGTTTTCCCAATGAGCAGTTCTTC. It specifies CASSLGSSFPNEQFF.

This chain joins TRBV27 and TRBJ2-3; 8 bases are shared with TRBD2. Losses at the gene ends were 0 bases for V and 2 bases for J; bases not matched to a gene: 13. The CDR3 sequence is 19 residues long. Germline V CDR1 and CDR2: MNHEY, SMNVEV (reference sequence). CDR3 DNA: TGTGCCAGCAGTTTATCGAGGCGGGAGGAACCTCCCTACACAGATACGCAGTATTTT. Its protein is CASSLSRREEPPYTDTQYF.

By sample share, this clone is medium-sized. The J gene is TRBJ1-1, the V gene TRBV5-1; perhaps TRBD1 as D (6 bases). CDR3 length: 13 amino acids. Germline-derived CDR1 and CDR2 are SGHRS and YFSETQ. V lost 4 bases to trimming and J lost 5 bases, with 12 bases between them. CDR3 loop: CASSPTGSTEAFF. The CDR3 nucleotides read TGCGCCAGCAGCCCTACAGGGTCGACTGAAGCTTTCTTT.